Presented here are 16 T cell receptor beta chains from one specimen sequenced in a study of T cells in tuberculosis (dated by TCRdb to 2016 to 2019). Library preparation used the immunoSEQ multiplex PCR assay. TCRdb retrieved this table from immuneACCESS and kept in-frame rearrangements only. Not all clones are present; in checked studies, unresolved V genes account for under half, and no reason is known for the remainder. In all, the sample holds tens of thousands of clones, and approximately 91% of those were seen once. Under 2.5% of the sample is in the top ten clones. After being thawed and rested overnight, PBMC were stained with GMM-loaded CD1B tetramer, a Live/Dead dye and anti-CD3, and were then sorted on a FACS Aria II. CD1B tetramers were loaded with C32 glucose monomycolate purified from Rhodococcus equi. The sequencing sample was made of CD1b-GMM tetramer-negative cells sorted from PBMCs. The label giving this sample's cell subset or site can be read as: T cells not binding CD1B-GMM tetramer, sorted from same donor. These receptor sequences come from an adult woman with latent tuberculosis.

The chain uses TRBV21-1 and TRBJ2-7; the listed D gene, TRBD1, was not tested against the DNA. TRBV21-1 is given as a pseudogene. The CDR3 runs to 14 residues. The CDR3 nucleotides read TGTGCCAGCAGCAGAAGGGGGCCGCGTCCCCAGCAGTACTTC. Its protein is CASSRRGPRPQQYF.

The chain uses TRBV7-9 and TRBJ1-4, with a weak D call TRBD1 (5 bases). Germline-derived CDR1 and CDR2 are SEHNR and FQNEAQ (reference sequence). The CDR3 is 12 amino acids. Trimming left V 3 bases short and J 10 bases short, with 9 bases between. DNA of the CDR3: TGTGCCAGCAGCTTCAGGGAGGGAAAACTGTTTTTT. Protein product: CASSFREGKLFF.

CDR3 loop: CASSFLGVGNQPQHF. The CDR3 DNA reads as TGTGCCAGCAGTTTTTTAGGGGTTGGCAATCAGCCCCAGCATTTT. The J gene is TRBJ1-5, the V gene TRBV28, with D perhaps matching TRBD1 (5 bases). In germline, CDR1 is MDHEN, CDR2 SYDVKM. V was cut by 3 bases and J by 2 bases, with 11 bases left in between. The CDR3 sequence is 15 residues long. The full variable domain, its missing parts supplied by reference TRBV28 and TRBJ1-5, is DVKVTQSSRYLVKRTGEKVFLECVQDMDHENMFWYRQDPGLGLRLIYFSYDVKMKEKGDIPEGYSVSREKKERFSLILESASTNQTSMYLCASSFLGVGNQPQHFGDGTRLSIL.

V and J are TRBV7-9 and TRBJ2-1, with 10 bases lining up with TRBD2. The CDR3 has 15 residues. With 2 bases clipped from V and 6 bases from J, the junction kept 4 bases outside the gene matches. Germline V lookup: CDR1 SEHNR, CDR2 FQNEAQ (reference sequence). The CDR3 bases are TGTGCCAGCAGCTTAAGTAGCGGGGGGATCAATGAGCAGTTCTTC. Its translation is CASSLSSGGINEQFF.

This sequence joins TRBV7-9 and TRBJ2-7; 11 positions agree with TRBD2. The germline CDR1 and CDR2 sequences are SEHNR and FQNEAQ (reference sequence). The V segment lost 5 bases and the J segment 4 bases; nucleotides outside the gene matches: 4. The CDR3 has 14 residues. This CDR3 reads CASSRTSGGYEQYF. CDR3 in DNA: TGTGCCAGCAGCAGAACTAGCGGGGGATACGAGCAGTACTTC.

This chain connects TRBV4-2 to TRBJ2-5, with D possibly being TRBD1 (5 bases). Germline assignment: CDR1 LGHNA and CDR2 YNFKEQ. The CDR3 is made up of 14 amino acids. Trimming pared 0 bases from V and 4 bases from J, leaving 9 bases between. The CDR3 here is CASSQDAGIETQYF. CDR3 nucleotide sequence: TGTGCCAGCAGCCAAGATGCAGGGATAGAGACCCAGTACTTC.

The chain recombines TRBV5-1 with TRBJ2-3, with 15 bases matching TRBD2. Germline V lookup: CDR1 SGHRS, CDR2 YFSETQ. This CDR3 comprises 17 residues. V was clipped by 0 bases and J by 6 bases; unmatched bases: 5. The CDR3 sequence: CASSLGTSGGARDTQYF. For the CDR3, the DNA is TGCGCCAGCAGCTTGGGGACTAGCGGGGGGGCCCGGGATACGCAGTATTTT.

This clone was detected only once. The chain joins TRBV11-2 to TRBJ1-3; D is undetermined. The ends were cut back, 2 bases at V and 4 bases at J, with 15 bases in the middle. Germline-derived CDR1 and CDR2 are SGHAT and FQNNGV. This CDR3 has 16 amino acids. The CDR3: CASSLLALTGGNTIYF. DNA for the CDR3: TGTGCCAGCAGCTTATTAGCGCTGACGGGGGGAAACACCATATATTTT.

This chain connects TRBV6-5 to TRBJ2-7; the D gene is possibly TRBD2 (6 bases). The CDR3 contains 15 residues. Germline-derived CDR1 and CDR2 are MNHEY and SVGAGI. V was clipped by 0 bases and J by 3 bases, with 12 bases between them. The CDR3 DNA sequence: TGTGCCAGCAGTTACTCCGGGACTGGCCACTACGAGCAGTACTTC. This codes for CASSYSGTGHYEQYF.

A note on this clone: The junction departs from the called germline gene at one end, perhaps through a read error. The rearrangement joins TRBV6-5 to TRBJ1-2; tentatively, D is TRBD1 (5 bases). The germline V gene encodes CDR1 MNHEY and CDR2 SVGAGI. This CDR3 contains 13 residues. The CDR3 region has the DNA TGTGCCAGCACTTACGGGGGGATTGGTGGCTACACCTTC. This gives the protein CASTYGGIGGYTF.

The chain carries TRBV6-5 and TRBJ2-5; D is possibly TRBD2 (5 bases). With 2 bases removed from V and 1 base from J, the gap between germline ends came to 8 bases. Per the germline V gene, CDR1 is MNHEY and CDR2 is SVGAGI. The CDR3 length is 14 residues. In DNA form, the CDR3 reads TGTGCCAGCAGTTACGGGCTAGCCCAAGAGACCCAGTACTTC. It codes for CASSYGLAQETQYF.

This clone came up once. The V gene is TRBV29-1, the J gene TRBJ1-1; TRBD1 is a possible D gene (6 bases). Trimming took off 2 bases at V and 6 bases at J, with 16 bases between the two ends. The V gene's germline CDR1 is SQVTM and CDR2 ANQGSEA. The CDR3 consists of 14 residues. Here the CDR3 DNA reads TGCAGCGTTGAAAACAAGGGGGAAGGGTCTGAAGCTTTCTTT. Encoded protein: CSVENKGEGSEAFF.

The rearrangement uses TRBV30 and TRBJ2-7; TRBD1 matches at 8 bases. V shed 3 bases and J 2 bases; nucleotides not matched to a gene: 3. Germline V CDR1 and CDR2: GTSNPN, SVGIG (reference sequence). The CDR3 consists of 13 residues. The CDR3 DNA reads as TGTGCCTGGAGCGTACAGGGGGCCTACGAGCAGTACTTC. It yields the protein CAWSVQGAYEQYF.

The chain links TRBV6-6 to TRBJ2-5; 9 bases are a match to TRBD1. The CDR3 sequence is 13 residues long. Germline V CDR1 and CDR2: MNHNY, SVGAGI (reference sequence). The V segment lost 2 bases and the J segment 5 bases; nucleotides outside the gene matches: 0. The CDR3 region is CASSYDRGETQYF. The CDR3 nucleotides read TGTGCCAGCAGTTACGACAGGGGGGAGACCCAGTACTTC.

V and J are TRBV12-5 and TRBJ1-4; D unclear. From germline, CDR1 is LGHNT and CDR2 FRNRAP. The CDR3 has 16 residues. The V and J ends lost 0 bases and 0 bases respectively, with 8 bases between them. In nucleotides, the CDR3 is TGTGCTAGTGGTTTGGTAGTCGGGTCAACTAATGAAAAACTGTTTTTT. It translates to CASGLVVGSTNEKLFF.

This chain uses TRBV2 with TRBJ2-1, with D perhaps matching TRBD1 (6 bases). V dropped 8 bases and J dropped 1 base, with 15 bases sitting between them. The CDR3 contains 15 residues. Germline loops: CDR1 SNHLY, CDR2 FYNNEI. The DNA for the CDR3 is TGTGCCAGCCACCCTAGTACAGGGTCCTACAATGAGCAGTTCTTC. Amino acid sequence: CASHPSTGSYNEQFF.